The rows below give T cell receptor beta chains drawn from one sample of a study of cytomegalovirus exposure and HLA in healthy donors. Only in-frame clones appear in the TCRdb table, and some are missing; sequencing was by immunoSEQ multiplex PCR. Found here are approximately 130,000 clones, more than 80% of them singletons; the top ten hold under 8.5%. Sequencing used PBMCs. The receptors here all came from a woman between 25 and 40 years old in good health and CMV-seropositive. The conserved cysteine and the conserved F or W are not part of the CDR3 here. Expanded clones are given a class, and other clones once, few, many or no size at all.

j_call clone_size v_call cdr3_aa
TRBJ1-2 few TRBV2 ASSSTGTEYGYT
TRBJ2-1 - TRBV27 ASSLQVGGEQF
TRBJ2-2 - TRBV28 AGGRTTPRRGTGELF
TRBJ2-1 - TRBV7-6 ASSPGTSGGREQF
TRBJ2-5 - TRBV5-4 ASSLGAMGREADSQY
TRBJ2-7 - TRBV10-1 ASSSGRAPQGQY
TRBJ2-7 - TRBV28 ASSPSGKGTYEQY
TRBJ2-7 - TRBV11-2 ASSLTRAVVREQY
TRBJ2-7 - TRBV9 ASSPRTGSLSEQY
TRBJ1-1 - TRBV10-1 ASSESRDSGEAF
TRBJ2-7 - TRBV30 ACTDRGYEQY
TRBJ2-1 - TRBV7-9 ASSRLGLAESYNEQF
TRBJ2-7 - TRBV7-9 ASSTGQGSYEQY
TRBJ2-1 - TRBV27 ASSLTSGRGNEQF
TRBJ1-2 few TRBV6-5 ASSYAQGSYGYT
TRBJ2-3 - TRBV7-3 ASSLRVGDEPDTQY
TRBJ1-5 - TRBV2 ASSGEASSQPQH
TRBJ1-4 once TRBV29-1 SVAWDSSNEKLF
TRBJ1-5 - TRBV2 ASRTLGTGNNQPQH
TRBJ2-3 - TRBV2 ASSYRDRGFSDTQY
TRBJ1-2 - TRBV27 ASSFAGVGYT
TRBJ1-5 - TRBV21-1 ASRGEQPQH
TRBJ2-5 - TRBV7-3 ASSLGLAAFSVQETQY
TRBJ2-1 - TRBV30 ACKPRTSDSYNEQF
TRBJ1-2 - TRBV19 ASNPTGGNGYT
TRBJ1-2 - TRBV10-3 ATRQENYGYT
TRBJ1-1 - TRBV10-3 AISDRGVFGAF
TRBJ2-7 few TRBV6-5 ASSYSEGRNYEQY
TRBJ2-3 - TRBV5-1 ASSLASGGRADTQY
TRBJ2-5 - TRBV7-2 ASSLVWSEETQY